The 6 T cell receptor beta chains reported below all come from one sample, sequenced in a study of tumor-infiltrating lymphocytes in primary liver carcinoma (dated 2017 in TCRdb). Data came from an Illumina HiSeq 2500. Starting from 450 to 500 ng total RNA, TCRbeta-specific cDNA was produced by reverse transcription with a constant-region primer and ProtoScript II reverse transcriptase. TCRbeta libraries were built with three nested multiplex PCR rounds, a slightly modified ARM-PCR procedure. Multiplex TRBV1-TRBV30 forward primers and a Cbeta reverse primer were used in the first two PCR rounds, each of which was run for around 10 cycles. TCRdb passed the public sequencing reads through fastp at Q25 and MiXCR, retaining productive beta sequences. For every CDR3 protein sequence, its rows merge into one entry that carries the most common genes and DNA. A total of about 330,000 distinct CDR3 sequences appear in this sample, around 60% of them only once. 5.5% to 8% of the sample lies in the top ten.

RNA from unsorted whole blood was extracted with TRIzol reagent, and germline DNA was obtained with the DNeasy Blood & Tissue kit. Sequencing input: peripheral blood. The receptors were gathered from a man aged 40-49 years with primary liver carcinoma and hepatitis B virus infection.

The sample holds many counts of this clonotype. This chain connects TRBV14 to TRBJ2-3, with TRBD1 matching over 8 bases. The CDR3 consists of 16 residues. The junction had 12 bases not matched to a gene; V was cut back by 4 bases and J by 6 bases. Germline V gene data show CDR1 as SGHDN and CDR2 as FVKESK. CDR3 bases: TGTGCCAGCAGCCTTAACCCAGGGGGCGCGCGGGATACGCAGTATTTT. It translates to CASSLNPGGARDTQYF.

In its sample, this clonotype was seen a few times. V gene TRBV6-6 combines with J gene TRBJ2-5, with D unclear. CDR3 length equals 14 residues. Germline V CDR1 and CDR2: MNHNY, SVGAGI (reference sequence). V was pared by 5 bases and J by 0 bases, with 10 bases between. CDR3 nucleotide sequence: TGTGCCAGCAGTCCACAGCCCCACCAAGAGACCCAGTACTTC. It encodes CASSPQPHQETQYF.

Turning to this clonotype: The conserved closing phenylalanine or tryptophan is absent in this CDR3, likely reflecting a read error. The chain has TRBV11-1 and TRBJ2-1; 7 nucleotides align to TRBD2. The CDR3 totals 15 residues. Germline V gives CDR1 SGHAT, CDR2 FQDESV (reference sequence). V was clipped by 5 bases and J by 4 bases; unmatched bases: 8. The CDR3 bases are TGTGCCAGCAGCCGATGGGGAGGGCCATACAATGAGCAGTTCTTA. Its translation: CASSRWGGPYNEQFL.

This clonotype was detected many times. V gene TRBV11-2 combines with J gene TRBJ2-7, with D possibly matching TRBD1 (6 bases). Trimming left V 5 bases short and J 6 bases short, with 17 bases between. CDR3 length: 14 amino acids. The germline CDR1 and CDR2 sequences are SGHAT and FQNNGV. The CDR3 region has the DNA TGTGCCAGCAGCACAGGGATTGGGAGTACCGAGCAGTACTTC. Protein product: CASSTGIGSTEQYF.

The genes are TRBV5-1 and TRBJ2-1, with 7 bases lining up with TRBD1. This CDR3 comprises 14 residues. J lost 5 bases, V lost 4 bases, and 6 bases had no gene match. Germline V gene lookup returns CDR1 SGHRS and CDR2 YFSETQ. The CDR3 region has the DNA TGCGCCAGCAGCACCGGGACAGCGAACAATGAGCAGTTCTTC. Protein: CASSTGTANNEQFF.

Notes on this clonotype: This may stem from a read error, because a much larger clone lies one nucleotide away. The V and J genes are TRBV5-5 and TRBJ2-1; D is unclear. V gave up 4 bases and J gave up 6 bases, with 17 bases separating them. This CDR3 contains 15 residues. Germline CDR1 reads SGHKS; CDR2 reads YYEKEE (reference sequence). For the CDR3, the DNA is TGTGCCAGCAGCCCAGAACTATCGTTTTCCAATGAGCAGTTCTTC. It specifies CASSPELSFSNEQFF. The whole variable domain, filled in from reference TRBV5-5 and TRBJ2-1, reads DAGVTQSPTHLIKTRGQQVTLRCSPISGHKSVSWYQQVLGQGPQFIFQYYEKEERGRGNFPDRFSARQFPNYSSELNVNALLLGDSALYLCASSPELSFSNEQFFGPGTRLTVL.